The 31 T cell receptor beta chains presented below share a single source sample, sequenced in a study of CD8+ T cells in alopecia areata. Investigators isolated RNA and reverse transcribed it into cDNA to act as the sequencing template. Profiled with immunoSEQ multiplex PCR; TCRdb holds only in-frame clones, not every one. The sample yields around 140,000 clones, approximately 49% seen once. The sequencing used CD8+ T cells sorted from blood, collected at week 0. The receptors shown here come from a human donor with alopecia areata.

The chain employs TRBV4-2 and TRBJ1-5; 8 nucleotides agree with TRBD1. This CDR3 has 14 amino acids. J was trimmed by 2 bases and V by 3 bases; bases with no gene match: 0. Per germline, CDR1 LGHNA and CDR2 YNFKEQ. CDR3 nucleotides: TGTGCCAGCAGCCAGGACAGGGGCAATCAGCCCCAGCATTTT. Translated: CASSQDRGNQPQHF.

The chain combines TRBV29-1 with TRBJ2-1; TRBD2 might be the D (5 bases). Germline lookup yields CDR1 SQVTM and CDR2 ANQGSEA. CDR3 length: 14 residues. The germline V and J ends were trimmed by 3 bases and 0 bases, with 9 bases remaining between them. CDR3 protein: CSVDSGYSYNEQFF. The CDR3 DNA reads as TGCAGCGTTGATTCGGGGTACTCCTACAATGAGCAGTTCTTC.

The sample holds one count of this clone. The rearrangement uses TRBV29-1 and TRBJ2-7, with 10 bases lining up with TRBD2. Germline trimming cut 2 bases from V and 3 bases from J; bases unmatched to any gene: 4. The CDR3 loop spans 14 amino acids. Germline V gene data show CDR1 as SQVTM and CDR2 as ANQGSEA. CDR3 DNA: TGCAGCGTTGAAATAGCGGGGGGTATCTACGAGCAGTACTTC. As protein: CSVEIAGGIYEQYF.

CDR3 residues: CASSHTGSNQPQHF. DNA for the CDR3: TGTGCCAGCAGTCATACAGGTAGCAATCAGCCCCAGCATTTT. This chain joins TRBV27 and TRBJ1-5; possibly TRBD1 for D (5 bases). The V gene lost 5 bases and the J gene lost 0 bases, with 8 bases spanning the gap. The CDR3 totals 14 residues. CDR1 and CDR2 (germline): MNHEY, SMNVEV (reference sequence).

The chain employs TRBV5-6 and TRBJ1-5, with 7 bases identical to TRBD1. CDR1 and CDR2 (germline): SGHDT, YYEEEE. V gave up 4 bases and J gave up 3 bases; unmatched junction bases: 7. This CDR3 contains 15 residues. The CDR3 loop is CASSPWDSSNQPQHF. In nucleotides, the CDR3 is TGTGCCAGCAGCCCATGGGACAGCTCCAATCAGCCCCAGCATTTT.

This sequence joins TRBV7-8 and TRBJ2-7, with D possibly called TRBD1 or TRBD2 (7 bases each). Germline loops: CDR1 SGHVS, CDR2 FQNEAQ. This CDR3 is built from 16 residues. The ends were cut back, 5 bases at V and 7 bases at J, with 24 bases in the middle. CDR3 residues: CASSIGVAGGGGEQYF. The CDR3, as DNA: TGTGCCAGCAGCATAGGAGTAGCAGGGGGGGGAGGTGAGCAGTACTTC. Supplemented by reference TRBV7-8 and TRBJ2-7, the full variable domain reads GAGVSQSPRYKVAKRGQDVALRCDPISGHVSLFWYQQALGQGPEFLTYFQNEAQLDKSGLPSDRFFAERPEGSVSTLKIQRTQQEDSAVYLCASSIGVAGGGGEQYFGPGTRLTVT.

The chain uses TRBV30 and TRBJ1-2; D might be TRBD1 (6 bases). Germline CDR1 and CDR2: GTSNPN and SVGIG (reference sequence). The CDR3 runs to 14 residues. The V end lost 3 bases, the J end lost 3 bases, and 14 bases lay between the germline ends. The CDR3 bases are TGTGCCTGGAGGAACCGGGACATCCACTATGGCTACACCTTC. Translated, it gives CAWRNRDIHYGYTF.

The V call is TRBV27, the J call TRBJ2-1; D uncertain. Trimming took off 6 bases at V and 10 bases at J, with 10 bases between the two ends. The V gene's germline CDR1 is MNHEY and CDR2 SMNVEV (reference sequence). The length of the CDR3 is 11 residues. This chain's CDR3 is CASSFHREQFF. The CDR3 nucleotides read TGTGCCAGCAGCTTTCACCGCGAGCAGTTCTTC.

The rearrangement links TRBV2 to TRBJ2-3; 10 bases are a match to TRBD1. The CDR3 is 14 residues long. J gave up 7 bases and V 7 bases, and 8 bases lay outside the gene matches. Germline V lookup: CDR1 SNHLY, CDR2 FYNNEI. This CDR3 is CASTDRGGPNTQYF. CDR3 sequence (DNA): TGTGCCAGCACGGACAGGGGGGGGCCGAATACGCAGTATTTT.

With respect to this clone: The sample has other DNA sequences that encode this CDR3 too. The genes are TRBV29-1 and TRBJ2-7, with 9 bases that match TRBD1. Germline V lookup: CDR1 SQVTM, CDR2 ANQGSEA. With V trimmed by 6 bases and J by 4 bases, 4 bases remained unmatched. This CDR3 contains 12 residues. CDR3: CSVEGQGYEQYF. CDR3 DNA: TGCAGCGTGGAGGGACAGGGATACGAGCAGTACTTC.

This clone came up a few times. The chain uses TRBV7-9 and TRBJ2-1, with D unresolved. Trimming took off 5 bases at V and 6 bases at J, with 8 bases between the two ends. The CDR3 covers 12 residues. Germline V gene data show CDR1 as SEHNR and CDR2 as FQNEAQ (reference sequence). CDR3 sequence: CASSQSGNEQFF. CDR3 sequence (DNA): TGTGCCAGCAGCCAAAGTGGCAATGAGCAGTTCTTC.

This clone was observed a single time. The chain recombines TRBV27 with TRBJ2-2; D perhaps matches TRBD1 (5 bases). The V gene lost 4 bases and the J gene lost 1 base, with 10 bases spanning the gap. CDR1 and CDR2 (germline): MNHEY, SMNVEV (reference sequence). The CDR3 loop spans 15 amino acids. The CDR3 sequence is CASSSWGRNTGELFF. Written as DNA, the CDR3 is TGTGCCAGCAGTTCCTGGGGCAGGAACACCGGGGAGCTGTTTTTT.

This chain joins TRBV7-9 and TRBJ2-5; D not certain. The CDR3 is 13 amino acids. Germline-derived CDR1 and CDR2 are SEHNR and FQNEAQ (reference sequence). Deletions cut 1 base from V and 1 base from J, with 4 bases between. CDR3 in amino acids: CASSLGTQETQYF. CDR3 DNA sequence: TGTGCCAGCAGCTTAGGGACCCAAGAGACCCAGTACTTC.

The V call is TRBV5-1, the J call TRBJ1-1; 7 nucleotides match TRBD1. Trimming took 3 bases from V and 2 from J; bases not matched to a gene: 4. The CDR3 has 14 amino acids. Germline CDR1 is SGHRS and CDR2 is YFSETQ. CDR3 loop: CASSYRGPNTEAFF. The DNA for the CDR3 is TGCGCCAGCAGCTACAGGGGACCCAACACTGAAGCTTTCTTT.

The chain uses TRBV7-9 and TRBJ2-5; no clear D. CDR1 is SEHNR, CDR2 FQNEAQ, per germline (reference sequence). V lost 5 bases, J lost 12 bases, and 13 bases lay in between. This CDR3 spans 11 amino acids. The CDR3 DNA reads TGTGCCAGCAGCCGAGGCCCCGAAGAGTACTTC. This codes for CASSRGPEEYF.

This clone has only a few counts. The rearrangement links TRBV6-1 to TRBJ2-7; D might be TRBD1 (5 bases). Germline V gene lookup returns CDR1 MNHNS and CDR2 SASEGT. The CDR3 is made up of 13 amino acids. The germline V and J ends were trimmed by 3 bases and 2 bases, with 8 bases remaining between them. This CDR3 reads CASSDLRAYEQYF. DNA for the CDR3: TGTGCCAGCAGTGACCTCAGGGCCTACGAGCAGTACTTC.

The chain carries TRBV5-4 and TRBJ1-2; D gene ambiguous. CDR1 and CDR2 from the germline V gene are SGHNT and YYREEE (reference sequence). This CDR3 comprises 13 residues. The ends were cut back, 2 bases at V and 10 bases at J, with 15 bases in the middle. CDR3 DNA sequence: TGTGCCAGCAGCTTCAAGGGTGGAGGGCTCTACACCTTC. Protein: CASSFKGGGLYTF.

The gene calls are TRBV13 and TRBJ1-2; maybe TRBD1 (5 bases). Germline V gene data show CDR1 as PRHDT and CDR2 as FYEKMQ (reference sequence). This CDR3 is 17 amino acids long. Trimming cost V 5 bases and J 0 bases, with 19 bases left between them. CDR3 in amino acids: CASSLTMGGYPNYGYTF. The CDR3 DNA sequence: TGTGCCAGCAGCCTCACGATGGGGGGTTATCCTAACTATGGCTACACCTTC.

V usage is TRBV5-1 and J usage is TRBJ2-1; 7 bases match TRBD1. Germline-derived CDR1 and CDR2 are SGHRS and YFSETQ. The CDR3 loop spans 15 amino acids. The V segment lost 0 bases and the J segment 2 bases; nucleotides outside the gene matches: 2. CDR3 in DNA: TGCGCCAGCAGCTTGGGCAGGGGGACCTACAATGAGCAGTTCTTC. Amino acid sequence: CASSLGRGTYNEQFF.

CDR3 DNA sequence: TGTGCCTGGAGTGTTGTCTGGGCAGGTACCTACGAGCAGTACTTC. This encodes CAWSVVWAGTYEQYF. The chain is built from TRBV30 and TRBJ2-7; D ambiguous. The CDR3 contains 15 residues. CDR1 and CDR2 from the germline V gene are GTSNPN and SVGIG (reference sequence). V was shortened by 0 bases and J by 2 bases, with 14 bases between the two germline ends.

This clone was seen more than once but under ten times. The chain has TRBV6-6 and TRBJ2-7; 10 nucleotides match TRBD1. Germline V gene data show CDR1 as MNHNY and CDR2 as SVGAGI (reference sequence). There are 15 residues in the CDR3. The V gene end was trimmed by 6 bases and the J gene end by 2 bases; junction bases not matched to a gene: 7. The CDR3 spells CASRPWTGGTYEQYF. The CDR3 region has the DNA TGTGCCAGCAGACCCTGGACAGGGGGGACCTACGAGCAGTACTTC.

This clone was picked up a small number of times. The V and J genes are TRBV2 and TRBJ2-1; D is undetermined. Trimming cost V 5 bases and J 4 bases, with 18 bases left between them. The CDR3 is 16 amino acids. The germline V gene has CDR1 SNHLY and CDR2 FYNNEI. Here the CDR3 DNA reads TGTGCCAGCAGTAGCCCAGCCACAACTTTTTACAATGAGCAGTTCTTC. It specifies CASSSPATTFYNEQFF. Using reference TRBV2 and TRBJ2-1 for the parts outside the CDR3, the full variable domain is EPEVTQTPSHQVTQMGQEVILRCVPISNHLYFYWYRQILGQKVEFLVSFYNNEISEKSEIFDDQFSVERPDGSNFTLKIRSTKLEDSAMYFCASSSPATTFYNEQFFGPGTRLTVL.

This chain links TRBV13 with TRBJ1-6; D is unclear. The CDR3 has 14 residues. Trimming cost V 0 bases and J 11 bases, with 11 bases left between them. Germline CDR1 and CDR2: PRHDT and FYEKMQ (reference sequence). This CDR3 is CASSLGLGSPPLHF. The CDR3 coding sequence is TGTGCCAGCAGCTTAGGCCTAGGGTCCCCACCCCTCCACTTT.

V gene TRBV7-8 combines with J gene TRBJ1-5, with a possible D match to TRBD1 (6 bases). CDR1 and CDR2 from the germline V gene are SGHVS and FQNEAQ. V was trimmed by 2 bases and J by 6 bases, leaving 14 bases between them. The CDR3 contains 15 residues. Here the CDR3 reads CASSLSRGGRQPQHF. The CDR3 coding sequence is TGTGCCAGCAGCTTAAGTCGGGGGGGCCGTCAGCCCCAGCATTTT. Using reference TRBV7-8 and TRBJ1-5 for the parts outside the CDR3, the full variable domain is GAGVSQSPRYKVAKRGQDVALRCDPISGHVSLFWYQQALGQGPEFLTYFQNEAQLDKSGLPSDRFFAERPEGSVSTLKIQRTQQEDSAVYLCASSLSRGGRQPQHFGDGTRLSIL.

The CDR3 coding sequence is TGTGCCTGGAGTCCCATAGAAGAGCAGTACTTC. Translating it yields CAWSPIEEQYF. The V and J genes are TRBV30 and TRBJ2-7, with no clear D. Germline values: CDR1 GTSNPN, CDR2 SVGIG (reference sequence). V was shortened by 2 bases and J by 7 bases, with 9 bases between the two germline ends. The CDR3 totals 11 residues.

The CDR3 sequence is CASTSGVGYTF. The CDR3, as DNA: TGTGCCAGCACTTCCGGGGTTGGCTACACCTTC. This chain uses TRBV27 with TRBJ1-2, with D unclear. Germline loops: CDR1 MNHEY, CDR2 SMNVEV (reference sequence). CDR3 length: 11 amino acids. The ends were cut back, 7 bases at V and 7 bases at J, with 10 bases in the middle.

This clone was counted between two and nine times. The chain is built from TRBV11-2 and TRBJ2-7; D gene ambiguous. CDR1 is SGHAT, CDR2 FQNNGV, per germline. The CDR3 contains 13 residues. V lost 2 bases to trimming and J lost 2 bases, with 7 bases between them. The CDR3 here is CASSLSLPYEQYF. For the CDR3, the DNA is TGTGCCAGCAGCTTATCTTTGCCCTACGAGCAGTACTTC.

The gene calls are TRBV25-1 and TRBJ1-6; maybe TRBD1 (5 bases). The CDR3 covers 17 residues. Trimming took 7 bases from V and 2 from J, leaving 18 bases between them. The germline V gene encodes CDR1 MGHDK and CDR2 SYGVNS. The DNA for the CDR3 is TGTGCCAGCACGGGAGGGGCCGAACAAGCCTATAATTCACCCCTCCACTTT. Residues: CASTGGAEQAYNSPLHF.

This clone appeared many times. J is TRBJ1-2 and V is TRBV23-1; TRBD1 is a possible D gene (6 bases). TRBV23-1 is noted as an ORF with a role that remains uncertain. Between the trimmed V and J ends, which lost 7 bases and 5 bases, there was a span of 11 bases. This CDR3 comprises 12 residues. The chain's CDR3 is CASTHREYGYTF. CDR3 nucleotides: TGCGCCAGCACGCACAGGGAATATGGCTACACCTTC.

V and J are TRBV30 and TRBJ1-5; no definite D call. Trimming removed 0 bases at V and 7 bases at J, with 10 bases between. Germline lookup yields CDR1 GTSNPN and CDR2 SVGIG (reference sequence). This CDR3 contains 13 residues. The CDR3 region has the DNA TGTGCCTGGAGTGTAGGGCTAGAGCAGCCCCAGCATTTT. Its translation is CAWSVGLEQPQHF. The whole variable domain, remainder taken from reference TRBV30 and TRBJ1-5, is SQTIHQWPATLVQPVGSPLSLECTVEGTSNPNLYWYRQAAGRGLQLLFYSVGIGQISSEVPQNLSASRPQDRQFILSSKKLLLSDSGFYLCAWSVGLEQPQHFGDGTRLSIL.

The V and J genes are TRBV13 and TRBJ2-3; 7 positions match TRBD2. The germline CDR1 and CDR2 sequences are PRHDT and FYEKMQ (reference sequence). The CDR3 covers 18 residues. V was pared by 0 bases and J by 9 bases, with 18 bases of the junction left unmatched. DNA of the CDR3: TGTGCCAGCAGCTTAGGGGACTACCCTGGCGGGGGTTTCCGGACGCAGTATTTT. Its protein product is CASSLGDYPGGGFRTQYF.